Following are 24 T cell receptor beta chains from one sample sequenced in a study of T-cell reconstitution after alpha-beta-depleted transplantation in children. The library targeted TCRbeta and was prepared with unique molecular identifiers. TCRdb itself ran the PCR reads through MiXCR, one entry per CDR3 protein. This sample yields under 750,000 distinct CDR3 sequences, of which approximately 22% are seen a single time; roughly 13% belongs to the top ten. This specimen was PBMCs, mostly from graft donor cells, taken 360 days after TCRalphabeta/CD19-depleted stem cell transplant. These receptor sequences come from a boy under three years old who had a stem cell transplant for acute myeloid leukemia, so the T cells may come from the graft donor.

This chain links TRBV12-3 or TRBV12-4 with TRBJ2-6; possibly TRBD1 for D (5 bases). The CDR3 length is 15 residues. The germline V and J ends were trimmed by 3 bases and 8 bases, with 14 bases remaining between them. CDR3 DNA: TGTGCCAGCAGTTTGGGGCCAGGGAACCCCAACGTCCTGACTTTC. Amino acid sequence: CASSLGPGNPNVLTF.

This clonotype showed up just a few times. The chain recombines TRBV6-2 or TRBV6-3 with TRBJ2-7; TRBD1 agrees at 8 bases. CDR1 and CDR2 (germline): MNHEY, SVGEGT. V lost 5 bases to trimming and J lost 2 bases; unmatched junction nucleotides: 14. This CDR3 is built from 17 residues. The CDR3 region is CASSPPDRADLPYEQYF. CDR3 bases: TGTGCCAGCAGTCCTCCGGACAGGGCAGACCTTCCCTACGAGCAGTACTTC.

This chain joins TRBV12-3 or TRBV12-4 and TRBJ2-2; weak D call: TRBD1 (5 bases). Trimming left V 3 bases short and J 4 bases short, with 18 bases between. The length of the CDR3 is 17 residues. Here the CDR3 DNA reads TGTGCCAGCAGTTTGAGTATAGTGGCCAGGGCCACCGGGGAGCTGTTTTTT. As protein: CASSLSIVARATGELFF.

This clonotype was counted only a few times. V and J are TRBV20-1 and TRBJ2-1, with a possible D match to TRBD1 (6 bases). Trimming stripped 6 bases from V and 4 bases from J, with 10 bases between. The germline V gene has CDR1 DFQATT and CDR2 SNEGSKA (reference sequence). CDR3 length equals 12 residues. The chain's CDR3 is CSAHREYNEQFF. The CDR3, as DNA: TGCAGTGCCCACAGGGAGTACAATGAGCAGTTCTTC.

The chain links TRBV6-1 to TRBJ2-3; D uncertain. Germline-derived CDR1 and CDR2 are MNHNS and SASEGT. Trimming removed 5 bases from V and 0 bases from J, with 12 bases in between. This CDR3 region has 15 residues. The CDR3 loop reads CASSPVPSSTDTQYF. For the CDR3, the DNA is TGTGCCAGCAGTCCTGTACCTTCTAGCACAGATACGCAGTATTTT.

V usage is TRBV5-1 and J usage is TRBJ2-5, with 7 bases matching TRBD1. This CDR3 is 15 amino acids long. After removal of 2 bases from V and 5 bases from J, the junction contained 9 bases not matched to a gene. Per germline, CDR1 SGHRS and CDR2 YFSETQ. DNA for the CDR3: TGCGCCAGCAGCTTATCTGTCCGACAGGGTGAGACCCAGTACTTC. Its translation: CASSLSVRQGETQYF. The complete variable domain, with remaining parts taken from reference TRBV5-1 and TRBJ2-5, reads KAGVTQTPRYLIKTRGQQVTLSCSPISGHRSVSWYQQTPGQGLQFLFEYFSETQRNKGNFPGRFSGRQFSNSRSEMNVSTLELGDSALYLCASSLSVRQGETQYFGPGTRLLVL.

This clonotype has just a few counts. This chain connects TRBV19 to TRBJ2-1, with D possibly matching TRBD2 (6 bases). The CDR3 extends over 17 amino acids. In germline, CDR1 is LNHDA, CDR2 SQIVND (reference sequence). V was clipped by 2 bases and J by 5 bases, with 19 bases between them. CDR3 amino acids: CASSIRDWLDKNNEQFF. For the CDR3, the DNA is TGTGCCAGTAGTATAAGGGACTGGCTAGACAAGAACAATGAGCAGTTCTTC.

The gene calls are TRBV2 and TRBJ2-1; the match to TRBD2 covers 7 bases. The J segment lost 7 bases and the V segment lost 6 bases, leaving 6 bases of the junction unmatched. The CDR3 totals 13 residues. Germline values: CDR1 SNHLY, CDR2 FYNNEI. CDR3 in DNA: TGTGCCAGCAGAGGCGGGGGTCCTAATGAGCAGTTCTTC. Translating it yields CASRGGGPNEQFF.

The chain employs TRBV7-9 and TRBJ1-1; TRBD1 is a possible D gene (6 bases). The CDR3 contains 14 residues. V was trimmed by 0 bases and J by 4 bases, leaving 9 bases between them. Per the germline V gene, CDR1 is SEHNR and CDR2 is FQNEAQ (reference sequence). The CDR3 loop reads CASSLAGQTTEAFF. The CDR3 DNA follows: TGTGCCAGCAGCTTAGCCGGACAGACCACTGAAGCTTTCTTT.

The chain has TRBV20-1 and TRBJ2-7; weak D call: TRBD2 (7 bases). This CDR3 comprises 13 residues. CDR1 is DFQATT, CDR2 SNEGSKA, per germline (reference sequence). V lost 0 bases and J 7 bases, leaving 13 bases between the germline ends. CDR3 nucleotide sequence: TGCAGTGCTAGAGAACCGGGGGGCTGGGAGCAGTACGTC. Amino acids: CSAREPGGWEQYV.

This clonotype appeared many times. V gene TRBV12-3 or TRBV12-4 combines with J gene TRBJ2-5; 12 nucleotides match TRBD2. CDR3 length equals 14 residues. V trimming: 6 bases; J trimming: 5 bases; junction bases outside the gene matches: 4. The CDR3 region has the DNA TGTGCCAGCAGCCCTAGCGGGGGGGTGGAGACCCAGTACTTC. This translates into CASSPSGGVETQYF.

This clonotype was seen a few times. V gene TRBV6-5 combines with J gene TRBJ2-7; D perhaps matches TRBD1 (6 bases). Germline CDR1 MNHEY, CDR2 SVGAGI. V dropped 2 bases and J dropped 6 bases, with 14 bases sitting between them. The CDR3 has 14 residues. The CDR3 protein is CASSYQTGLGEQYF. The DNA for the CDR3 is TGTGCCAGCAGTTACCAGACAGGTTTGGGCGAGCAGTACTTC.

This clonotype was counted between two and nine times. The chain joins TRBV15 to TRBJ1-2, with 7 bases matching TRBD1. CDR1 is LNHNV, CDR2 YYDKDF, per germline (reference sequence). V shed 3 bases, J shed 7 bases, and the junction held 14 bases outside the gene matches. CDR3 length equals 16 residues. The CDR3 protein is CATSRAGDSLSSGYTF. Written as DNA, the CDR3 is TGTGCCACCAGCAGGGCAGGGGACAGCCTTAGTAGTGGCTACACCTTC.

V gene TRBV4-3 combines with J gene TRBJ1-4, with TRBD1 matching over 10 bases. CDR1 is LGHNA and CDR2 is YSLEER in the germline V gene. Trimming at V came to 1 base and at J to 4 bases, leaving 12 bases not matched to a gene. The CDR3 extends over 19 amino acids. CDR3 bases: TGCGCCAGCAGCCAAGCCCCGGGACAGGGGACGCCTAGTAATGAAAAACTGTTTTTT. Translating it yields CASSQAPGQGTPSNEKLFF.

This clonotype occurred a few times. The chain employs TRBV4-3 and TRBJ2-1; no reliable D call. The CDR3 is 15 residues long. The germline V gene encodes CDR1 LGHNA and CDR2 YSLEER. V lost 2 bases to trimming and J lost 6 bases, with 14 bases between them. The CDR3 DNA sequence: TGCGCCAGCAGCCAAAACTATGCCCCCTTCAATGAGCAGTTCTTC. It translates to CASSQNYAPFNEQFF.

This clonotype was seen repeatedly, ten times or more. The chain uses TRBV12-3 or TRBV12-4 and TRBJ2-1; no clear D. Between the trimmed V and J ends, which lost 3 bases and 9 bases, there was a span of 6 bases. This CDR3 has 11 residues. CDR3 sequence reads: CASSLGSEQFF. The CDR3 DNA is TGTGCCAGCAGTTTGGGGTCTGAGCAGTTCTTC.

Only a few counts were recorded for this clonotype. The chain's CDR3 is CASSMTGTGARELFF. The CDR3 DNA follows: TGTGCCAGCAGTATGACTGGGACCGGGGCCCGGGAGCTGTTTTTT. The V and J genes are TRBV25-1 and TRBJ2-2; D tentatively fits TRBD1 or TRBD2 (5 bases each). This CDR3 spans 15 amino acids. V lost 5 bases to trimming and J lost 9 bases, with 19 bases between them. The germline gives CDR1 MGHDK, CDR2 SYGVNS.

The chain combines TRBV25-1 with TRBJ2-7, with 8 bases aligning to TRBD1. Germline CDR1 MGHDK, CDR2 SYGVNS. This CDR3 region has 16 residues. J lost 4 bases, V lost 3 bases, and 11 bases had no gene match. CDR3 in amino acids: CASSDVSRTGRYEQYV. CDR3 DNA: TGTGCCAGCAGTGACGTATCACGGACAGGGCGATACGAGCAGTACGTC.

The chain couples TRBV27 to TRBJ2-2, with 12 bases aligning to TRBD2. Germline V lookup: CDR1 MNHEY, CDR2 SMNVEV (reference sequence). CDR3 length: 18 amino acids. V shed 3 bases, J shed 9 bases, and the junction held 14 bases outside the gene matches. The CDR3 loop is CASSFRPSGGAKSWELFF. In DNA form, the CDR3 reads TGTGCCAGCAGTTTTAGGCCTAGCGGGGGGGCTAAAAGCTGGGAGCTGTTTTTT.

The gene calls are TRBV28 and TRBJ2-3; no firm D call. Germline loops: CDR1 MDHEN, CDR2 SYDVKM. V was cut by 2 bases and J by 0 bases, with 9 bases left in between. The CDR3 runs 15 residues. The CDR3 spells CASSLRVPSTDTQYF. In DNA form, the CDR3 reads TGTGCCAGCAGTTTAAGAGTACCAAGCACAGATACGCAGTATTTT.

This clonotype was detected once. The V gene is TRBV29-1, the J gene TRBJ1-1; TRBD1 matches at 10 bases. V lost 7 bases to trimming and J lost 10 bases; unmatched junction nucleotides: 9. CDR3 length: 12 amino acids. The germline V gene has CDR1 SQVTM and CDR2 ANQGSEA. CDR3 loop: CSGSGTGAGAFF. Written as DNA, the CDR3 is TGCAGCGGGTCCGGGACAGGGGCCGGAGCTTTCTTT.

This clonotype has more than one count but fewer than ten. J is TRBJ2-7 and V is TRBV20-1; D call uncertain. The CDR3 is 11 residues long. V lost 3 bases to trimming and J lost 3 bases, with 6 bases between them. Germline CDR1 reads DFQATT; CDR2 reads SNEGSKA (reference sequence). The CDR3: CSARAIYEQYV. The CDR3 bases are TGCAGTGCTAGGGCCATCTACGAGCAGTACGTC.

The chain is built from TRBV20-1 and TRBJ1-2; D may be TRBD1 (5 bases). CDR3 size: 14 residues. Trimming took off 4 bases at V and 3 bases at J, with 15 bases between the two ends. Germline V gene sequence: CDR1 DFQATT, CDR2 SNEGSKA (reference sequence). In DNA form, the CDR3 reads TGCAGTGCTAACGGGGACTTTTCGGACTATGGCTACACCTTC. Translated, it gives CSANGDFSDYGYTF.

V and J are TRBV6-5 and TRBJ2-1, with 9 bases lining up with TRBD2. CDR3 size: 16 residues. The germline V gene encodes CDR1 MNHEY and CDR2 SVGAGI. Trimming removed 0 bases from V and 3 bases from J; junction bases left unmatched: 3. CDR3 DNA: TGTGCCAGCAGTTACTCTCGCGGGGGGGACTACAATGAGCAGTTCTTC. Its translation: CASSYSRGGDYNEQFF.